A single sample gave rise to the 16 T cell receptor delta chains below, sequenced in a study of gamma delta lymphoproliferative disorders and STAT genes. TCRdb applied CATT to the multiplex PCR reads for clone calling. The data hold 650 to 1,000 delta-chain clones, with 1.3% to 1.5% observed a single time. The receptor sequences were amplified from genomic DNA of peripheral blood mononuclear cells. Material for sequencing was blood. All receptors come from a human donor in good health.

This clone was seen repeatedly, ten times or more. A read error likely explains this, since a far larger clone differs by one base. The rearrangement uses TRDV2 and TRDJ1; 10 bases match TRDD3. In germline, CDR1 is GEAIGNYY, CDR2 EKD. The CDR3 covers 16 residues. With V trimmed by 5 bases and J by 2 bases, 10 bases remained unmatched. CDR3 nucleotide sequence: TGTGCCTGTGGCACGCTGGGGGATAAGATGACCGATAAACTCATCTTT. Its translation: CACGTLGDKMTDKLIF.

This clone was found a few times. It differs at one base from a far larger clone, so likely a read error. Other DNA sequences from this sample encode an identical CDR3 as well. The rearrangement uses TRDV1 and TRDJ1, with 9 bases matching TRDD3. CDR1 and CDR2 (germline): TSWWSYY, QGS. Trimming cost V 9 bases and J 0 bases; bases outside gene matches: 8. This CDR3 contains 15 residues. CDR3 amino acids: CALLTGGYNTDKLIF. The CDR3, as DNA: TGTGCTCTGCTTACCGGGGGATACAACACCGATAAACTCATCTTT.

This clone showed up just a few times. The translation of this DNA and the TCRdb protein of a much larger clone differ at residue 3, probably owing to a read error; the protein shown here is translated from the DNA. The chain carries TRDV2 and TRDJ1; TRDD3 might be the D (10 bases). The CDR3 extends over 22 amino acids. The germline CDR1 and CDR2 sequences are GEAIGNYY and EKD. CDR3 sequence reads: CAGDTILKPSYQLGDTHDKLIF. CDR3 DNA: TGTGCCGGTGACACAATTCTAAAGCCTTCCTACCAATTGGGGGATACCCACGATAAACTCATCTTT.

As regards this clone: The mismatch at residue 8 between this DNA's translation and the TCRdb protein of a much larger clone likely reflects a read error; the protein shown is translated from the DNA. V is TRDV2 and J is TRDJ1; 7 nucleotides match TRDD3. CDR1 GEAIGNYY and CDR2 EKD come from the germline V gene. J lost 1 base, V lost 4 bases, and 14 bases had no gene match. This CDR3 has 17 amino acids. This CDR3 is CACEELGRLRVTDKLIF. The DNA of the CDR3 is TGTGCCTGTGAAGAACTGGGGAGACTTAGGGTCACCGATAAACTCATCTTT.

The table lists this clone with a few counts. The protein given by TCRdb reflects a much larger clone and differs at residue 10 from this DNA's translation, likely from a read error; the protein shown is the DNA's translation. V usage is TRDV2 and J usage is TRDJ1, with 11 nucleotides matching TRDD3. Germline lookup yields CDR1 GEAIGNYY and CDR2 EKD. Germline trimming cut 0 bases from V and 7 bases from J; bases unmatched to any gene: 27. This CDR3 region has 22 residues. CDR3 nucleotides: TGTGCCTGTGACACCTCGAGCCTTTCGGTGTACTGGGGGATAGAGGACGGGGGTAAACTCATCTTT. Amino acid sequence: CACDTSSLSVYWGIEDGGKLIF.

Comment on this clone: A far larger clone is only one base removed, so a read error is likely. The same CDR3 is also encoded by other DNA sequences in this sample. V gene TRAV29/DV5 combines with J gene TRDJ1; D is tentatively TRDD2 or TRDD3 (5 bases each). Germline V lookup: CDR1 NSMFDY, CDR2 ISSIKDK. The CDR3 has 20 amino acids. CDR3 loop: CAASRFLGGTRRPYTDKLIF. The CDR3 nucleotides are TGTGCAGCAAGCCGATTCCTCGGGGGTACACGAAGACCATACACCGATAAGCTCATCTTT.

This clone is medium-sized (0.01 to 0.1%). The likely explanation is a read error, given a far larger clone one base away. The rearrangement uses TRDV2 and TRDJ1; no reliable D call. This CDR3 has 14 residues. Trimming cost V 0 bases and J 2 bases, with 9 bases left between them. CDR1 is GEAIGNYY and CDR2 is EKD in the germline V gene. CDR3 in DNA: TGTGCCTGTGACACCCCCACCGGGACCGATAAACTCATCTTT. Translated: CACDTPTGTDKLIF.

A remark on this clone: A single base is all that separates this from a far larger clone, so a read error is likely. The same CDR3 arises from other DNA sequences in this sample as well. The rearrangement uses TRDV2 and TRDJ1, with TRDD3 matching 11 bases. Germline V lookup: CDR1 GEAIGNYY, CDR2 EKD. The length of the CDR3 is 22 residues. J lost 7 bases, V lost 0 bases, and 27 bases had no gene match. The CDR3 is CACDTSSLSAYWGIEDGGKLIF. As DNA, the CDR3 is TGTGCCTGTGACACCTCGAGCCTTTCGGCGTACTGGGGGATAGAAGACGGGGGTAAACTCATCTTT.

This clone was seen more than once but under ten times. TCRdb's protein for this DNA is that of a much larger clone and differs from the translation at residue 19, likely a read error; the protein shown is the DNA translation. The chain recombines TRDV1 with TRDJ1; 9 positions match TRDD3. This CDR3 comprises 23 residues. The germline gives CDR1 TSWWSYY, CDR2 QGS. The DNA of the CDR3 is TGTGCTCTTGGGGACCCTCTTGTCTTCCTAGCCTGGGGGATCGGTTTGTACACCGTTAAACTCATCTTT. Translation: CALGDPLVFLAWGIGLYTVKLIF.

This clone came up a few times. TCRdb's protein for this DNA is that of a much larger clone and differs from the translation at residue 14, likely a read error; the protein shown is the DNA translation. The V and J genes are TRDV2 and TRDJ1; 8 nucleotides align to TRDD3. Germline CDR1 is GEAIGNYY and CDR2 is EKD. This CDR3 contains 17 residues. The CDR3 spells CACEELGGLRVTDRLIF. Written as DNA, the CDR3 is TGTGCCTGTGAAGAACTGGGGGGACTTAGGGTCACCGATAGACTCATCTTT.

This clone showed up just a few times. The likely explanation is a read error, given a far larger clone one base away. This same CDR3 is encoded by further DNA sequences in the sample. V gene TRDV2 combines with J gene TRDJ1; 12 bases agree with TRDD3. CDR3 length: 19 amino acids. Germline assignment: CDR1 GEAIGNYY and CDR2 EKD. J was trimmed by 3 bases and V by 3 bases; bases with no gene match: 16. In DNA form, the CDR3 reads TGTGCCTGTGACGACCTCATCCTGGGGGATACGCCGTCTCCCGATAAACTCATCTTT. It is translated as CACDDLILGDTPSPDKLIF.

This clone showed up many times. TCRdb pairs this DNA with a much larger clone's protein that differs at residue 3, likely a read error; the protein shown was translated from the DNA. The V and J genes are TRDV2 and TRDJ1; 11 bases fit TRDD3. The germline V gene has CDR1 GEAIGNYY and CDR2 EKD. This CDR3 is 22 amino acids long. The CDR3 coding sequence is TGTGCCCGTGACACCTCGAGCCTTTCGGCGTACTGGGGGATAGAGGACGGGGGTAAACTCATCTTT. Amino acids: CARDTSSLSAYWGIEDGGKLIF.

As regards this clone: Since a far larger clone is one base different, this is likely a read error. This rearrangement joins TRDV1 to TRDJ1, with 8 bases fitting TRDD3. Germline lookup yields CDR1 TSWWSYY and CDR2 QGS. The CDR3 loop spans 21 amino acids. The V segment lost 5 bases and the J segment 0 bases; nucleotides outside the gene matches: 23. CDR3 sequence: CALGQTLGLLGVPWYTDKLIF. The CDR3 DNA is TGTGCTCTTGGGCAAACTTTAGGGTTACTGGGGGTTCCCTGGTACACCGATAAACTCATCTTT.

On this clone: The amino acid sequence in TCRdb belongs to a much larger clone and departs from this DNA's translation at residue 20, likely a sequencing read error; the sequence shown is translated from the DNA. CDR3 loop: CALGDPLVFLAWGIGLYTDELIF. The CDR3 DNA follows: TGTGCTCTTGGGGACCCTCTTGTCTTCCTAGCCTGGGGGATCGGTTTGTACACCGATGAACTCATCTTT. This chain uses TRDV1 with TRDJ1, with 9 bases matching TRDD3. CDR1 and CDR2 from the germline V gene are TSWWSYY and QGS. The CDR3 sequence is 23 residues long.

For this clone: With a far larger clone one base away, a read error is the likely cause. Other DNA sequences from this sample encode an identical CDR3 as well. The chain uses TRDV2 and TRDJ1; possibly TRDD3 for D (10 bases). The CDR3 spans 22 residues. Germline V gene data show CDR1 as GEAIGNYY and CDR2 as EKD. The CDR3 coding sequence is TGTGCCTGTGACACAATTCTAAAGCCTTCCTACCAATTGGGGGATACCCACGATAAACTCATCTTC. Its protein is CACDTILKPSYQLGDTHDKLIF.

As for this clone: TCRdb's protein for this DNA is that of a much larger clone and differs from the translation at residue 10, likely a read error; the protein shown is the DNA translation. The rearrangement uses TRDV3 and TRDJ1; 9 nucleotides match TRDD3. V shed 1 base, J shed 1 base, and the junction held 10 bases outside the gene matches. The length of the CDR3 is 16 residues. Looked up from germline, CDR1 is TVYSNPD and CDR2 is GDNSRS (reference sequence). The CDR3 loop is CAFIKGIRWSTDKLIF. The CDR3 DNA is TGTGCCTTTATAAAGGGGATACGCTGGAGCACCGATAAACTCATCTTT.